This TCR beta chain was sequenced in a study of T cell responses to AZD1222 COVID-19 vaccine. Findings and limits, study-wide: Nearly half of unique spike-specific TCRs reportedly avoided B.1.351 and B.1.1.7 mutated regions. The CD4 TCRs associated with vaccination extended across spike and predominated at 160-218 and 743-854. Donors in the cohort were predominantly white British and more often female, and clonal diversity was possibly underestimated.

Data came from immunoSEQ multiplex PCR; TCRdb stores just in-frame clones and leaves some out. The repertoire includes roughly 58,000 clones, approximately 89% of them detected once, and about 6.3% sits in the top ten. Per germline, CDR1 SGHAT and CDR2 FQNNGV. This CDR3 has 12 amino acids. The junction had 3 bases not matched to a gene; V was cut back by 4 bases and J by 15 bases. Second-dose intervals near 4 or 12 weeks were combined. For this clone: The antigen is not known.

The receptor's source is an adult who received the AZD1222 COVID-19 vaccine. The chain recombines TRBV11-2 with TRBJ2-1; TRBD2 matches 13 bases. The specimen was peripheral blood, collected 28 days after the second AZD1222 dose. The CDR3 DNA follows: TGTGCCAGCAGCTCGGGACTAGCGGGAACGTTCTTC. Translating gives CASSSGLAGTFF.